This T cell receptor (beta chain) came from a study of T cells in Graves' hyperthyroidism and ophthalmopathy. Turning to the study itself: Peripheral blood was taken when the disease was first diagnosed, before any treatment began. Study-level results: Before onset, by a median of approximately 5.9 months, the model predicted ophthalmopathy. Blood held most thyroid clonotypes expanded above 0.001 frequency.

Pregnant or lactating patients were excluded, as were those with uncontrolled infection or other autoimmune disease. CDR1 is SGHRS and CDR2 is YFSETQ in the germline V gene. V was clipped by 4 bases and J by 3 bases, with 11 bases between them. The CDR3 has 13 residues. The TCR beta CDR3 regions underwent amplification using RNA transcripts as the source. A first-round RT-PCR of the TCR CDR3 used the HTBI primer set. TCRdb itself ran the multiplex PCR reads through MiXCR, one entry per CDR3 protein. The sample lists some 580,000 distinct CDR3 sequences; 16% were seen once. This clonotype has only a few counts. The antigen is undetermined.

V is TRBV5-1 and J is TRBJ2-7, with D unclear. The source material was blood. This receptor was obtained from a woman in her 40s with Graves' ophthalmopathy. The CDR3 region has the DNA TGCGCCAGCAGCAAACACGATAACTACGAGCAGTACTTC. Translated, it gives CASSKHDNYEQYF.